The 32 T cell receptor beta chains below all came from one sample that was sequenced in a study of blood T cell repertoires in COVID-19. The method was immunoSEQ multiplex PCR; TCRdb's version includes in-frame clones alone and lacks a portion of them. The sample contains 50,000 to 55,000 clones, 87% of which appear only once. Sample: peripheral blood. Every receptor here comes from a man between 45 and 60 years old with active COVID-19.

V and J are TRBV7-2 and TRBJ2-5; maybe TRBD2 (7 bases). The DNA end is a closer match to TRBJ2-7, so the J assignment may be wrong. The CDR3 contains 16 residues. Germline CDR1 SGHTA, CDR2 FQGNSA. CDR3 coding DNA: TGTGCCAGCACCGACCACGTCGGGGGGCCCCCCTACGAGCAGTACTTC. It codes for CASTDHVGGPPYEQYF.

A single count supports this clone. This chain joins TRBV11-2 and TRBJ2-2; tentatively, D is TRBD1 (5 bases). CDR3 size: 15 residues. The germline gives CDR1 SGHAT, CDR2 FQNNGV. V gave up 1 base and J gave up 4 bases, with 10 bases separating them. The CDR3 sequence: CASSLVRQGTGELFF. The CDR3 DNA reads TGTGCCAGCAGCTTAGTTAGGCAGGGCACCGGGGAGCTGTTTTTT. The variable domain in full, with the rest retrieved from reference TRBV11-2 and TRBJ2-2, is EAGVAQSPRYKIIEKRQSVAFWCNPISGHATLYWYQQILGQGPKLLIQFQNNGVVDDSQLPKDRFSAERLKGVDSTLKIQPAKLEDSAVYLCASSLVRQGTGELFFGEGSRLTVL.

This clone came up once. The rearrangement links TRBV7-9 to TRBJ2-1, with 8 bases lining up with TRBD2. There are 15 residues in the CDR3. Germline CDR1 SEHNR, CDR2 FQNEAQ (reference sequence). Trimming cost V 5 bases and J 4 bases; bases outside gene matches: 7. CDR3 sequence (DNA): TGTGCCAGCAGCCCCAGCGGGAGCAATTACAATGAGCAGTTCTTC. This codes for CASSPSGSNYNEQFF.

The chain links TRBV27 to TRBJ1-2, with 7 nucleotides matching TRBD1. The CDR3 is 13 residues long. Germline V gene sequence: CDR1 MNHEY, CDR2 SMNVEV (reference sequence). Trimming took 5 bases from V and 5 from J; bases not matched to a gene: 5. CDR3 coding DNA: TGTGCCAGCAGTACAGGGGATAGGTATGGCTACACCTTC. It encodes CASSTGDRYGYTF.

This chain uses TRBV19 with TRBJ2-6; maybe TRBD1 (5 bases). The germline V gene encodes CDR1 LNHDA and CDR2 SQIVND (reference sequence). Trimming pared 6 bases from V and 0 bases from J, leaving 15 bases between. The CDR3 loop spans 17 amino acids. CDR3 in amino acids: CASSLPPGRSGANVLTF. For the CDR3, the DNA is TGTGCCAGTAGCCTCCCCCCAGGGCGCTCTGGGGCCAACGTCCTGACTTTC.

The chain combines TRBV27 with TRBJ1-1; D not resolved. The CDR3 spans 14 residues. Trimming stripped 3 bases from V and 5 bases from J, with 13 bases between. Germline CDR1 reads MNHEY; CDR2 reads SMNVEV (reference sequence). Here the CDR3 reads CASSFGGRVTEAFF. The DNA for the CDR3 is TGTGCCAGCAGTTTCGGAGGTAGGGTGACTGAAGCTTTCTTT.

The rearrangement joins TRBV28 to TRBJ2-7, with D possibly TRBD1 on 5 matching bases. The germline V gene encodes CDR1 MDHEN and CDR2 SYDVKM. Trimming took off 1 base at V and 3 bases at J, with 19 bases between the two ends. CDR3 length: 17 residues. CDR3 coding DNA: TGTGCCAGCAGTTTATCGGGCGGCAGGGTGGTCAGCTACGAGCAGTACTTC. It encodes CASSLSGGRVVSYEQYF.

The J gene is TRBJ1-1, the V gene TRBV6-5; D remains ambiguous. The CDR3 is 15 residues long. Germline CDR1 is MNHEY and CDR2 is SVGAGI. The V end was cut by 0 bases, the J end by 5 bases, with 13 bases between. CDR3: CASSYSSGPGTEAFF. The DNA of the CDR3 is TGTGCCAGCAGTTACTCGAGTGGGCCTGGGACTGAAGCTTTCTTT.

The rearrangement uses TRBV5-5 and TRBJ1-4; 7 bases align to TRBD1. The CDR3 length is 17 residues. The J segment lost 5 bases and the V segment lost 0 bases, leaving 10 bases of the junction unmatched. Germline V gives CDR1 SGHKS, CDR2 YYEKEE (reference sequence). CDR3 nucleotides: TGTGCCAGCAGCTTGGTGTATTCGGGACAGAGCAATGAAAAACTGTTTTTT. Protein product: CASSLVYSGQSNEKLFF.

The chain is built from TRBV2 and TRBJ2-3; TRBD1 might be the D (7 bases). Germline V gene sequence: CDR1 SNHLY, CDR2 FYNNEI. The CDR3 is 15 residues long. V lost 5 bases to trimming and J lost 3 bases, with 15 bases between them. The CDR3 nucleotides read TGTGCCAGCAGTCCTGACAGGGCGGGAACAGATACGCAGTATTTT. This translates into CASSPDRAGTDTQYF.

The V and J genes are TRBV12-3 or TRBV12-4 and TRBJ1-3; D possibly corresponds to TRBD1 (6 bases). This CDR3 is 12 amino acids long. The V and J ends lost 7 bases and 8 bases respectively, with 12 bases between them. CDR3 amino acids: CASMRGADTIYF. The CDR3 bases are TGTGCCAGCATGCGGGGGGCGGACACCATATATTTT.

This clone showed up just a few times. The chain combines TRBV29-1 with TRBJ2-3; 9 bases fit TRBD2. The J segment lost 3 bases and the V segment lost 2 bases, leaving 9 bases of the junction unmatched. The CDR3 is 16 amino acids. Germline V gives CDR1 SQVTM, CDR2 ANQGSEA. The CDR3 loop reads CSVETGAGGLTDTQYF. For the CDR3, the DNA is TGCAGCGTTGAAACGGGGGCGGGAGGGTTGACAGATACGCAGTATTTT.

The rearrangement uses TRBV9 and TRBJ2-1, with 7 bases fitting TRBD2. Trimming at V came to 3 bases and at J to 6 bases, leaving 9 bases not matched to a gene. CDR3 length: 15 amino acids. Germline V gene data show CDR1 as SGDLS and CDR2 as YYNGEE. The CDR3 DNA is TGTGCCAGCAGCGCCAGCGGGGCATTTCCCAATGAGCAGTTCTTC. It is translated as CASSASGAFPNEQFF.

This chain joins TRBV11-2 and TRBJ2-3; no clear D gene. V was clipped by 3 bases and J by 4 bases, with 5 bases between them. The CDR3 is 12 amino acids. Germline V gives CDR1 SGHAT, CDR2 FQNNGV. CDR3 DNA: TGTGCCAGCAGCTTCAGGTCAGATACGCAGTATTTT. It encodes CASSFRSDTQYF.

The genes are TRBV25-1 and TRBJ2-2; 8 bases align to TRBD1. The CDR3 length is 17 residues. Looked up from germline, CDR1 is MGHDK and CDR2 is SYGVNS. The junction had 9 bases not matched to a gene; V was cut back by 4 bases and J by 2 bases. The CDR3 loop reads CASSAGQGSFNTGELFF. For the CDR3, the DNA is TGTGCCAGCAGTGCCGGACAGGGTTCTTTTAACACCGGGGAGCTGTTTTTT.

The chain combines TRBV4-1 with TRBJ2-7; TRBD2 aligns across 7 bases. The CDR3 contains 16 residues. CDR1 and CDR2 from the germline V gene are MGHRA and YSYEKL. The J segment lost 5 bases and the V segment lost 0 bases, leaving 10 bases of the junction unmatched. The CDR3 sequence: CASSQEWAGVVHEQYF. DNA for the CDR3: TGCGCCAGCAGCCAAGAGTGGGCGGGAGTGGTCCACGAGCAGTACTTC.

The V and J genes are TRBV3-1 (or the pseudogene TRBV3-2) and TRBJ1-2; no reliable D call. Trimming took off 3 bases at V and 6 bases at J, with 8 bases between the two ends. This CDR3 region has 12 residues. Germline CDR1 LGHDT, CDR2 YNNKEL (reference sequence). In DNA form, the CDR3 reads TGTGCCAGCAGCCAGGCAGATAATGGCTACACCTTC. Amino acid sequence: CASSQADNGYTF.

The V call is TRBV5-1, the J call TRBJ2-3; TRBD2 matches 7 bases. Germline loops: CDR1 SGHRS, CDR2 YFSETQ. The junction had 4 bases not matched to a gene; V was cut back by 1 base and J by 2 bases. The CDR3 runs to 15 residues. The CDR3 sequence is CASSLSGVNTDTQYF. CDR3 nucleotides: TGCGCCAGCAGCTTGAGCGGGGTGAACACAGATACGCAGTATTTT.

The genes are TRBV2 and TRBJ1-5; the D is unclear. The CDR3 sequence is 11 residues long. The V end was cut by 6 bases, the J end by 5 bases, with 5 bases between. Germline V CDR1 and CDR2: SNHLY, FYNNEI. Here the CDR3 DNA reads TGTGCCAGCAGCGGTTATCAGCCCCAGCATTTT. Translated: CASSGYQPQHF.

The chain combines TRBV27 with TRBJ2-1; 8 nucleotides line up with TRBD2. The CDR3 length is 15 residues. V shed 7 bases, J shed 0 bases, and the junction held 5 bases outside the gene matches. Germline V lookup: CDR1 MNHEY, CDR2 SMNVEV (reference sequence). This CDR3 reads CASTLSGSSYNEQFF. The CDR3 nucleotides are TGTGCCAGCACCTTAAGCGGGAGCTCCTACAATGAGCAGTTCTTC.

The CDR3 spells CASSLLDYRKQFF. The CDR3, as DNA: TGTGCCAGCAGCCTCTTAGACTACCGTAAGCAGTTCTTC. The V call is TRBV3-1 (or the pseudogene TRBV3-2), the J call TRBJ2-1; a possible D gene is TRBD2 (5 bases). V dropped 4 bases and J dropped 11 bases, with 15 bases sitting between them. Germline CDR1 and CDR2: LGHDT and YNNKEL (reference sequence). The CDR3 covers 13 residues.

The chain employs TRBV5-1 and TRBJ2-3; 8 nucleotides match TRBD1. Germline V gives CDR1 SGHRS, CDR2 YFSETQ. This CDR3 is 15 amino acids long. The ends lost 7 bases at V and 2 bases at J; junction bases unmatched: 9. CDR3 bases: TGCGCCAGCGCCCCCGGGACAGGCGCCACAGATACGCAGTATTTT. Translated: CASAPGTGATDTQYF.

The chain joins TRBV6-5 to TRBJ2-3; 8 bases align to TRBD2. This CDR3 is built from 16 residues. Germline CDR1 and CDR2: MNHEY and SVGAGI. J lost 3 bases, V lost 4 bases, and 9 bases had no gene match. The chain's CDR3 is CASSSGYGGATDTQYF. The CDR3 coding sequence is TGTGCCAGCAGTTCTGGGTACGGGGGGGCAACAGATACGCAGTATTTT.

V gene TRBV30 combines with J gene TRBJ1-4, with D uncertain. This CDR3 spans 15 amino acids. V was clipped by 3 bases and J by 3 bases, with 14 bases between them. The V gene's germline CDR1 is GTSNPN and CDR2 SVGIG (reference sequence). The CDR3 DNA sequence: TGTGCCTGGAGCGGGATTGGGGTGGCTAATGAAAAACTGTTTTTT. Protein product: CAWSGIGVANEKLFF.

This clone has only one observation. The chain is built from TRBV4-2 and TRBJ2-1; 9 bases align to TRBD1. V dropped 1 base and J dropped 6; count of bases not matched to a gene: 4. This CDR3 is built from 15 residues. Germline CDR1 is LGHNA and CDR2 is YNFKEQ. The CDR3 region is CASSQGTGVINEQFF. The CDR3 DNA reads as TGTGCCAGCAGCCAAGGGACAGGGGTCATCAATGAGCAGTTCTTC.

The chain has TRBV19 and TRBJ2-1; TRBD2 matches 12 bases. J gave up 11 bases and V 4 bases, and 6 bases lay outside the gene matches. The CDR3 runs to 14 residues. The germline V gene encodes CDR1 LNHDA and CDR2 SQIVND (reference sequence). The CDR3 reads CASSTSGGARQQFF. In DNA, the CDR3 is TGTGCCAGTAGTACTAGCGGGGGGGCTAGGCAGCAGTTCTTC.

V is TRBV2 and J is TRBJ1-4; 7 bases agree with TRBD1. CDR1 is SNHLY and CDR2 is FYNNEI in the germline V gene. The CDR3 is 15 amino acids. Trimming removed 6 bases from V and 4 bases from J; junction bases left unmatched: 8. The CDR3 DNA reads as TGTGCCAGCAGGAGACTGACAGGGCTTAATGAAAAACTGTTTTTT. Translating gives CASRRLTGLNEKLFF.

In its sample, this clone was seen a few times. V usage is TRBV7-2 and J usage is TRBJ1-2; 10 nucleotides align to TRBD1. Germline CDR1 SGHTA, CDR2 FQGNSA. This CDR3 region has 14 residues. The V segment lost 5 bases and the J segment 8 bases; nucleotides outside the gene matches: 8. In DNA form, the CDR3 reads TGTGCCAGCAGCCCTCCCGGGACAGGGGCGGGCTACACCTTC. It codes for CASSPPGTGAGYTF.

The rearrangement joins TRBV19 to TRBJ2-3; D is unresolved. Trimming took off 5 bases at V and 0 bases at J, with 6 bases between the two ends. The CDR3 has 13 residues. Germline V CDR1 and CDR2: LNHDA, SQIVND (reference sequence). The CDR3 coding sequence is TGTGCCAGTAGTTCAAAAAGCACAGATACGCAGTATTTT. Protein sequence: CASSSKSTDTQYF.

The chain couples TRBV6-2 or TRBV6-3 to TRBJ1-2, with 7 bases lining up with TRBD1. This CDR3 region has 13 residues. V dropped 6 bases and J dropped 6; count of bases not matched to a gene: 7. Per germline, CDR1 MNHEY and CDR2 SVGEGT. The CDR3 nucleotides read TGTGCCAGCAGACCTACAGGGGAGGATGGCTACACCTTC. Translating gives CASRPTGEDGYTF.

The chain employs TRBV2 and TRBJ2-3; no clear D. This CDR3 region has 13 residues. V was cut by 8 bases and J by 1 base, with 10 bases left in between. The germline V gene has CDR1 SNHLY and CDR2 FYNNEI. The CDR3 region is CASLARRTDTQYF. CDR3 bases: TGTGCCAGCCTGGCCCGCCGCACAGATACGCAGTATTTT.

The CDR3 DNA reads TGTGCCTGGAAAACAGGAACCACCTATGGCTACACCTTC. Translation gives CAWKTGTTYGYTF. The chain joins TRBV30 to TRBJ1-2, with D perhaps TRBD1 (5 bases). Germline V lookup: CDR1 GTSNPN, CDR2 SVGIG (reference sequence). V lost 4 bases, J lost 4 bases, and 13 bases lay in between. This CDR3 has 13 amino acids.